This record covers a single TCR beta chain. These data come from a study of blood T cell repertoires in COVID-19. The table came from immunoSEQ multiplex PCR; TCRdb's copy has only in-frame clones and leaves some out. The sample lists about 230,000 clones, 84% occurring once. The trim removed 1 base at V and 3 bases at J, leaving 10 bases unmatched. There are 16 residues in the CDR3. Looked up from germline, CDR1 is GTSNPN and CDR2 is SVGIG (reference sequence). J is TRBJ2-7 and V is TRBV30, with 9 bases matching TRBD1. This clonotype was sampled from a woman aged 40 to 49 who had recovered from COVID-19. The sample taken for sequencing was peripheral blood. In DNA form, the CDR3 reads TGTGCCTGGAGTGACTTACCGGGACAGGGAGTCTACGAGCAGTACTTC. This translates into CAWSDLPGQGVYEQYF.